The sample holds many counts of the clone carrying this T cell receptor (beta chain). The CDR3 consists of 15 residues. The V end lost 4 bases, the J end lost 5 bases, and 18 bases lay between the germline ends. From germline, CDR1 is ENHRY and CDR2 SYGVKD. Sample time point: newly diagnosed GD, antithyroid drugs for less than 3 months. PBMC RNA was the source of the TCR library. This entry is derived from a study of regulatory T cells in long-lasting Graves disease. CDR3-region Arm-PCR and iRepertoire HTBI primers produced the TCR beta libraries. A single record per CDR3 protein comes from TCRdb applying MiXCR to the multiplex PCR reads. The sample records some 490,000 distinct CDR3 sequences, 12% being singletons. The data were also submitted as part of a second study, on T cells in Graves' hyperthyroidism and ophthalmopathy.

The chain is built from TRBV10-3 and TRBJ2-7; the D call may be TRBD1 or TRBD2 (6 bases each). The TCR comes from a woman in her thirties with Graves disease. Sequenced here: peripheral blood mononuclear cells (PBMCs), sampled at new diagnosis, from a patient treated with antithyroid drugs. The CDR3 nucleotides are TGTGCCATCAGTGCCCCGGGGGCAGGTGAGGACGAGCAGTACTTC. It yields the protein CAISAPGAGEDEQYF.